What follows are 10 T cell receptor beta chains derived from one specimen sequenced in a study of control samples from healthy donors and cancer patients (TCRdb year 2020). Library generation was performed with the immunoSEQ multiplex PCR assay. Here the immuneACCESS table is served through TCRdb, limited to in-frame sequences with V and J called. Missing clones are a known gap in these copies; in checked studies unresolved V genes cover under half, and the rest lacks a known reason. The sample data list around 80,000 clones, and roughly 88% of these were observed just once. The ten largest clones take up around 6% of the sample. Sequencing used blood. These receptors were collected from a woman in her forties or fifties in good health.

The chain has TRBV9 and TRBJ2-1; D unclear. Trimming took 1 base from V and 1 from J, leaving 3 bases between them. Looked up from germline, CDR1 is SGDLS and CDR2 is YYNGEE. The CDR3 extends over 13 amino acids. This CDR3 reads CASSVQSYNEQFF. Written as DNA, the CDR3 is TGTGCCAGCAGCGTACAGTCCTACAATGAGCAGTTCTTC.

V and J are TRBV19 and TRBJ2-2; D gene uncertain. V was trimmed by 7 bases and J by 2 bases, leaving 14 bases between them. CDR3 length: 15 amino acids. In germline, CDR1 is LNHDA, CDR2 SQIVND (reference sequence). CDR3 DNA: TGTGCCAGTATGGTTGTCGGGCGAAACACCGGGGAGCTGTTTTTT. It yields the protein CASMVVGRNTGELFF.

The rearrangement joins TRBV2 to TRBJ1-1; tentatively, D is TRBD1 (6 bases). CDR1 SNHLY and CDR2 FYNNEI come from the germline V gene. The CDR3 is 14 amino acids. Trimming removed 10 bases at V and 4 bases at J, with 19 bases between. The CDR3 DNA reads TGTGCCACCCAGGTGGGGGCGGTCAGCACTGAAGCTTTCTTT. Residues: CATQVGAVSTEAFF.

The chain has TRBV9 and TRBJ1-2, with D uncertain. This CDR3 comprises 13 residues. Per germline, CDR1 SGDLS and CDR2 YYNGEE. Trimming took off 3 bases at V and 2 bases at J, with 8 bases between the two ends. The CDR3 nucleotides are TGTGCCAGCAGCGCCTCTAACAACTATGGCTACACCTTC. Amino acids: CASSASNNYGYTF.

The rearrangement links TRBV5-6 to TRBJ2-1; 12 bases line up with TRBD2. The CDR3 length is 17 residues. Germline values: CDR1 SGHDT, CDR2 YYEEEE. The junction had 12 bases not matched to a gene; V was cut back by 3 bases and J by 8 bases. The CDR3 DNA reads TGTGCCAGCAGCTCACTAGCGGGGGGCCGAAGCTTGGATGAGCAGTTCTTC. It specifies CASSSLAGGRSLDEQFF. The full variable domain, rest sourced from reference TRBV5-6 and TRBJ2-1, is DAGVTQSPTHLIKTRGQQVTLRCSPKSGHDTVSWYQQALGQGPQFIFQYYEEEERQRGNFPDRFSGHQFPNYSSELNVNALLLGDSALYLCASSSLAGGRSLDEQFFGPGTRLTVL.

By proportion, this clone is large. The V gene is TRBV5-6, the J gene TRBJ2-7, with 9 bases fitting TRBD1. Germline CDR1 is SGHDT and CDR2 is YYEEEE. Trimming took 3 bases from V and 4 from J; bases not matched to a gene: 8. This CDR3 is 15 amino acids long. The DNA of the CDR3 is TGTGCCAGCAGCTGGGACAGGGTTTTAACGTACGAGCAGTACTTC. It encodes CASSWDRVLTYEQYF.

The genes are TRBV3-1 (or the pseudogene TRBV3-2) and TRBJ1-2; weak D call: TRBD1 (5 bases). The CDR3 is 13 amino acids. Looked up from germline, CDR1 is LGHDT and CDR2 is YNNKEL (reference sequence). V was trimmed by 3 bases and J by 5 bases, leaving 10 bases between them. The CDR3 DNA follows: TGTGCCAGCAGCCACGAGGGGCTTTATGGCTACACCTTC. Protein: CASSHEGLYGYTF.

The sample holds a few counts of this clone. J is TRBJ1-1 and V is TRBV11-2; D not certain. Trimming removed 2 bases at V and 1 base at J, with 8 bases between. The CDR3 length is 14 residues. The germline CDR1 and CDR2 sequences are SGHAT and FQNNGV. CDR3 nucleotide sequence: TGTGCCAGCAGCTTAATACAGCAGAACACTGAAGCTTTCTTT. Translation gives CASSLIQQNTEAFF. The full variable domain, in which reference TRBV11-2 and TRBJ1-1 provide the parts outside the CDR3, is EAGVAQSPRYKIIEKRQSVAFWCNPISGHATLYWYQQILGQGPKLLIQFQNNGVVDDSQLPKDRFSAERLKGVDSTLKIQPAKLEDSAVYLCASSLIQQNTEAFFGQGTRLTVV.

This sequence joins TRBV2 and TRBJ1-2; 9 nucleotides agree with TRBD1. The germline CDR1 and CDR2 sequences are SNHLY and FYNNEI. The V segment lost 4 bases and the J segment 4 bases; nucleotides outside the gene matches: 4. The CDR3 covers 14 residues. The CDR3 loop reads CASSVEQGAYGYTF. CDR3 DNA sequence: TGTGCCAGCAGTGTAGAACAGGGGGCCTATGGCTACACCTTC.

The V and J genes are TRBV24-1 and TRBJ1-1; no definite D call. The V gene's germline CDR1 is KGHDR and CDR2 SFDVKD. The CDR3 spans 14 residues. The V and J ends lost 9 bases and 0 bases respectively, with 13 bases between them. CDR3 nucleotides: TGTGCCACCGTAAAAACAGTTATGAACACTGAAGCTTTCTTT. It translates to CATVKTVMNTEAFF.